Sequencing of this T cell receptor (beta chain) was carried out in a study of blood T cell repertoires in COVID-19 (dated by TCRdb to 2019 to 2021). The study in broad terms: Samples from collaborators originated in the United States, Italy and Spain and spanned both the acute and convalescent phases of COVID-19. The dataset comprised deeply sampled blood TCRbeta repertoires from subjects exposed to, actively infected with, or recovered from COVID-19. A de-identified subject ID, COVID-19 status, age in years and sex were almost always included in the sample metadata. HLA class I and class II types, where available, came from metadata supplied by the sample provider rather than from assay-based typing. The repertoires were released in a freely available public database intended as a resource for research on the immune response to SARS-CoV-2. The prospective study material was composed of cDNA or gDNA derived from T cells, B-cell-depleted T cells, or PBMCs. The samples were drawn from the first 160 participants of the ongoing ImmuneRACE study and from more than 1,000 subjects provided by 6 global collaborators.

TCRbeta CDR3 regions were amplified from genomic DNA using the immunoSEQ Assay, a bias-controlled multiplex PCR. Regarding the original processing steps: Within the assay, amplification of reference gene primers was used to estimate how many nucleated cells each sample contained. To quantify the absolute abundance of each unique TCRbeta CDR3 rearrangement, sequence reads were collapsed and filtered. For each sample, productive Simpson clonality was calculated by taking the square root of Simpson's diversity index across productive rearrangements. TCRdb took over this immuneACCESS table, retaining in-frame rearrangements with V and J assigned. Such tables are incomplete; in checked studies, under half of the missing clones stem from an unresolved V gene, and the remainder is unexplained. V and J calls and clone size are as listed in that table; D and trimming were resolved from the DNA. In this sample the table shows about 270,000 clones, about 90% of which occur a single time. Approximately 12% of the sample goes to the ten largest clones.

In Seattle, one collaborating source enrolled patients while the infection was active and tracked those patients longitudinally over the course of disease. Whole blood was collected in K2EDTA tubes by collaborating institutions according to the institutions' own protocols. For TCRbeta analysis, collaborator samples were shipped as frozen whole blood, as isolated PBMCs, or as DNA extracted from either sample type. Trimming takes 5 bases off V and 5 bases off J; junction bases not matched to a gene: 12. CDR3 length: 15 amino acids, cysteine to phenylalanine. The CDR3 DNA has 45 bases and is translated from base 1. The germline V gene encodes CDR1 MNHEY and CDR2 SMNVEV (reference sequence). The paper's findings and limits, for the study overall: How much clinical and demographic metadata was included differed by source and by participant, and the metadata was provided uncurated.

Note on this clone: Its antigen has not been determined. No base quality information exists; no much larger clone differs at one position.

The sequenced material came from peripheral blood. The receptor was derived from a woman in her twenties or thirties with COVID-19, enrolled during active disease. The chain was built from TRBV27 and TRBJ2-7; 7 junctional bases match TRBD1. The CDR3 here reads CASSPSLTGPNEQYF. The nucleotides are TGTGCCAGCAGTCCCTCCCTGACAGGGCCTAACGAGCAGTACTTC.